This T cell receptor (beta chain) was retrieved from a study of cytomegalovirus exposure and HLA in healthy donors. Background on the study: Unique TCRs from HLA-typed donors, 75 million to 100 million of them, were held in an early data release. General observations from the study: Reportedly, fewer N-insertions than the roughly 600-donor mean appeared in an Asian-associated ancestry cluster in a later analysis.

The CDR3 spans 12 residues. V lost 10 bases, J lost 5 bases, and 12 bases lay in between. Germline CDR1 is ENHRY and CDR2 is SYGVKD. Only one count was recorded for this clone. Its matching antigen is unknown. Both 60 Vbeta primers and 13 Jbeta primers went into the PCR. Measured with immunoSEQ multiplex PCR; TCRdb has only the in-frame clones, and not every one. The table shows approximately 150,000 clones, with about four fifths occurring only once. The origin of this receptor is a woman aged 45-59 years in good health and CMV-seronegative. The source material was PBMCs. The chain links TRBV10-3 to TRBJ2-1, with D hard to call. The CDR3 sequence is CATNGYDNEQFF. In DNA form, the CDR3 reads TGTGCCACCAACGGTTACGACAATGAGCAGTTCTTC.